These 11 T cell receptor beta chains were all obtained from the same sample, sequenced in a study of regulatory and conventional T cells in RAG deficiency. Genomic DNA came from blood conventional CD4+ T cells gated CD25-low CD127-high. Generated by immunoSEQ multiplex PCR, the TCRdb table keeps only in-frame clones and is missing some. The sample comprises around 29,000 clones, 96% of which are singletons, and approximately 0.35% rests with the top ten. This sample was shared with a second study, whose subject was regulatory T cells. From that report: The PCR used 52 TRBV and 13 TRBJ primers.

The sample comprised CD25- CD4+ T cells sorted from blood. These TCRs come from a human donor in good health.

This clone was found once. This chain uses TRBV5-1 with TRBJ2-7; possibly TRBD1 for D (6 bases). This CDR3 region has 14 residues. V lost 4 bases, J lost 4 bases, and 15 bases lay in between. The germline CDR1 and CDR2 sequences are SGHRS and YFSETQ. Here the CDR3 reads CASSGVRGSYEQYF. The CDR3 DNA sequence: TGCGCCAGCAGCGGAGTAAGGGGGTCTTACGAGCAGTACTTC.

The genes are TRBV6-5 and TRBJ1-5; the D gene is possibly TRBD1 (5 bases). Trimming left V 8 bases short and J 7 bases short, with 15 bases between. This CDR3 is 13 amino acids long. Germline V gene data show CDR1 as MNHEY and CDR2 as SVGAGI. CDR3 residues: CASRQGPGQPQHF. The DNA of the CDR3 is TGTGCCAGCCGCCAGGGCCCCGGGCAGCCCCAGCATTTT.

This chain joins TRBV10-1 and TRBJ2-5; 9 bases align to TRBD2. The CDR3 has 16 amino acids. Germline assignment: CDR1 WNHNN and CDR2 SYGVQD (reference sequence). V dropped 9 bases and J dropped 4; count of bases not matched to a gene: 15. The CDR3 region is CARKPGSGTSLETQYF. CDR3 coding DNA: TGCGCCAGAAAGCCGGGATCCGGGACTAGCTTAGAGACCCAGTACTTC.

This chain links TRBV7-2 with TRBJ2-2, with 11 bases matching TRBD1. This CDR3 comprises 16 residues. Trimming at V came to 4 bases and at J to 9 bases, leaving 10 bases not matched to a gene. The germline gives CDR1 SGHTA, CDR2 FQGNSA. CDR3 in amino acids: CASSSGDRGNLRELFF. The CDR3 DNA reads TGTGCCAGCAGCTCAGGGGACAGGGGGAATCTGAGGGAGCTGTTTTTT.

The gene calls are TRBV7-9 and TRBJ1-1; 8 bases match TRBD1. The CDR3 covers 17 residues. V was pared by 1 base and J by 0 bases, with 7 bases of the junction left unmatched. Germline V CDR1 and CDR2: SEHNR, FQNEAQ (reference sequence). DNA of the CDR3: TGTGCCAGCAGCTTAGTGGGACGACAGGGGTTGAACACTGAAGCTTTCTTT. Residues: CASSLVGRQGLNTEAFF.

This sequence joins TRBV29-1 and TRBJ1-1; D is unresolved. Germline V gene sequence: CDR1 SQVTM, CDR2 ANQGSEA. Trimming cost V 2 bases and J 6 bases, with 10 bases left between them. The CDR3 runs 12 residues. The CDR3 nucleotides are TGCAGCGTTGAACCCGGCGGGGCTGAAGCTTTCTTT. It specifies CSVEPGGAEAFF.

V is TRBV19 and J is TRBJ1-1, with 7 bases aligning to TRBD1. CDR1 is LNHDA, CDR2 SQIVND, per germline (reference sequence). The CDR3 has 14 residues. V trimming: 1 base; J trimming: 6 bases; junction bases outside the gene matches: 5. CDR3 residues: CASSIVRGGPEAFF. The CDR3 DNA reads TGTGCCAGTAGTATAGTACGAGGGGGCCCTGAAGCTTTCTTT.

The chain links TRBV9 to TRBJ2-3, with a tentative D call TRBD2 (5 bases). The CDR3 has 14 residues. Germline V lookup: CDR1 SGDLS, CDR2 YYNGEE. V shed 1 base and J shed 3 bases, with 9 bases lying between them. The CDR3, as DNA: TGTGCCAGCAGCGTATCCGGGAATACAGATACGCAGTATTTT. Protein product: CASSVSGNTDTQYF.

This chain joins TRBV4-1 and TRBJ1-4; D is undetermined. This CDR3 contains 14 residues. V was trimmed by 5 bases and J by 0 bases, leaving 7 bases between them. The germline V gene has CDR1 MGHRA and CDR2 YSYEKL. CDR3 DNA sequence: TGCGCCAGCAGCGCGGGAGCAACTAATGAAAAACTGTTTTTT. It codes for CASSAGATNEKLFF.

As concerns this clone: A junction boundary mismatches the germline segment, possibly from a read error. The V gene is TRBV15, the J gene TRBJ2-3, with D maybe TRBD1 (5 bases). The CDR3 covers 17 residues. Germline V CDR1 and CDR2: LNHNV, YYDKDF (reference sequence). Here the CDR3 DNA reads TGTGCCAGCAGCAGATCGGGCAGACAGATAGTCACAGATACGCAGTATTTT. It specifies CASSRSGRQIVTDTQYF.

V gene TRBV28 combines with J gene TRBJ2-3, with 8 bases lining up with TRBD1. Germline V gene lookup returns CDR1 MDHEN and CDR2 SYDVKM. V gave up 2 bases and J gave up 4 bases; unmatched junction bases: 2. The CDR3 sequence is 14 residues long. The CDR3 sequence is CASSLGQGADTQYF. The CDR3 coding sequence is TGTGCCAGCAGTTTAGGACAGGGCGCAGATACGCAGTATTTT.